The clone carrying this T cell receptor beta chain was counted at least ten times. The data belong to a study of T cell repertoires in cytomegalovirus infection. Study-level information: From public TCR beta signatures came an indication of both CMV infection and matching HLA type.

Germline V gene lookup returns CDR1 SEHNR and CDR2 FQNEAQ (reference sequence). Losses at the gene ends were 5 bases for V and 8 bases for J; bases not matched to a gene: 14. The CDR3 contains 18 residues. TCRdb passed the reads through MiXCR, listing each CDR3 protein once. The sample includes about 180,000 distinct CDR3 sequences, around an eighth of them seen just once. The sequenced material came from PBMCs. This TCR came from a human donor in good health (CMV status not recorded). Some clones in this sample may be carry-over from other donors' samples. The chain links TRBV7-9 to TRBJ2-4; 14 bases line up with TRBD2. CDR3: CASSLGRLAGGPSDIQYF. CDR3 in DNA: TGTGCCAGCAGCCTAGGGAGACTAGCGGGAGGGCCCTCAGACATTCAGTACTTC.